These 30 T cell receptor beta chains originate from one sample sequenced in a study of shared clonotypes between healthy human individuals. Naivety among CD8 cells was defined by CD45RO negativity and positive CCR7 selection, thereby excluding terminally differentiated effector memory CD45RA+ cells. The assay was immunoSEQ multiplex PCR, and TCRdb's table has in-frame clones only and misses some. The data contain over 2,000,000 clones, 85% to 95% of them seen just once; the ten biggest clones take up approximately 1.7%. The specimen sequenced was naive CD8+ T cells from PBMCs. The source is a man younger than 30 in good health. Some clones in this sample may be carry-over from other donors' samples.

This rearrangement joins TRBV7-2 to TRBJ2-7, with 9 bases that match TRBD2. V lost 2 bases to trimming and J lost 2 bases; unmatched junction nucleotides: 7. This CDR3 is built from 16 residues. The germline CDR1 and CDR2 sequences are SGHTA and FQGNSA. CDR3 DNA: TGTGCCAGCAGCTTAAATTGGCGGGAGGGCCCCTACGAGCAGTACTTC. Translating it yields CASSLNWREGPYEQYF.

The J gene is TRBJ2-1, the V gene TRBV9, with 8 bases lining up with TRBD2. The CDR3 runs to 17 residues. J gave up 4 bases and V 6 bases, and 15 bases lay outside the gene matches. Germline assignment: CDR1 SGDLS and CDR2 YYNGEE. The CDR3 loop reads CASTREGAGHAYNEQFF. The CDR3 DNA is TGTGCCAGCACACGGGAGGGAGCGGGCCATGCATACAATGAGCAGTTCTTC.

CDR3 DNA: TGTGCCAGCTTGGGACTAGGGTACAATGAGCAGTTCTTC. Its translation: CASLGLGYNEQFF. The chain carries TRBV11-2 and TRBJ2-1; TRBD2 agrees at 8 bases. Germline CDR1 and CDR2: SGHAT and FQNNGV. This CDR3 is 13 amino acids long. With V trimmed by 8 bases and J by 4 bases, 4 bases remained unmatched.

Turning to this clone: One end of the junction is discordant with germline, which a read error may explain. The V and J genes are TRBV9 and TRBJ1-2, with D perhaps matching TRBD1 (5 bases). CDR1 is SGDLS, CDR2 YYNGEE, per germline. CDR3 length equals 15 residues. The CDR3 protein is CAGSPEGTANYGYTF. CDR3 coding DNA: TGTGCCGGCAGCCCCGAGGGGACGGCTAACTATGGCTACACCTTC.

This clone was picked up a small number of times. The chain has TRBV28 and TRBJ1-2, with a tentative D call TRBD1 (5 bases). Germline V gene sequence: CDR1 MDHEN, CDR2 SYDVKM. Trimming cost V 4 bases and J 4 bases, with 16 bases left between them. This CDR3 contains 15 residues. The CDR3 loop is CASSSDLSGTYGYTF. CDR3 bases: TGTGCCAGCAGTTCCGACCTCTCCGGGACCTATGGCTACACCTTC.

V usage is TRBV5-1 and J usage is TRBJ2-3, with D perhaps TRBD1 or TRBD2 (5 bases each). V was cut by 0 bases and J by 3 bases, with 8 bases left in between. The CDR3 has 14 residues. Germline V lookup: CDR1 SGHRS, CDR2 YFSETQ. In DNA, the CDR3 is TGCGCCAGCAGCTTGGCTTGGGGGACAGATACGCAGTATTTT. It translates to CASSLAWGTDTQYF.

The V gene is TRBV10-2, the J gene TRBJ2-3, with D possibly matching TRBD2 (5 bases). The CDR3 is made up of 19 amino acids. Looked up from germline, CDR1 is WSHSY and CDR2 is SAAADI. Trimming pared 1 base from V and 3 bases from J, leaving 23 bases between. The CDR3 bases are TGCGCCAGCAGTGAGTTTACTAGGAGGAGACCTCTAGCAACAGATACGCAGTATTTT. This codes for CASSEFTRRRPLATDTQYF.

This rearrangement joins TRBV4-1 to TRBJ2-1; the D gene is possibly TRBD2 (5 bases). Looked up from germline, CDR1 is MGHRA and CDR2 is YSYEKL. Trimming removed 1 base from V and 8 bases from J, with 9 bases in between. This CDR3 has 13 amino acids. In nucleotides, the CDR3 is TGCGCCAGCAGCCAAGGGCTAGCTCATGAGCAGTTCTTC. This gives the protein CASSQGLAHEQFF.

The chain recombines TRBV7-7 with TRBJ1-2; 9 nucleotides line up with TRBD1. CDR3 length equals 18 residues. Trimming took 2 bases from V and 2 from J; bases not matched to a gene: 12. CDR1 is SSHAT, CDR2 FNYEAQ, per germline (reference sequence). CDR3 in DNA: TGTGCCAGCAGCTTAAAATCGTACCGGACAGGGGACAACTATGGCTACACCTTC. Translation: CASSLKSYRTGDNYGYTF.

In DNA, the CDR3 is TGTGCCAGCAATCCATCTGGGAGGGGCACTGAAGCTTTCTTT. Translation gives CASNPSGRGTEAFF. The chain employs TRBV27 and TRBJ1-1, with a possible D match to TRBD1 (5 bases). Trimming stripped 7 bases from V and 4 bases from J, with 16 bases between. This CDR3 is built from 14 residues. CDR1 MNHEY and CDR2 SMNVEV come from the germline V gene (reference sequence).

This chain joins TRBV5-6 and TRBJ1-2, with a possible D match to TRBD1 (5 bases). The CDR3 consists of 16 residues. The germline CDR1 and CDR2 sequences are SGHDT and YYEEEE. Between the trimmed V and J ends, which lost 1 base and 2 bases, there was a span of 15 bases. CDR3 amino acids: CASSLIRPGDNYGYTF. CDR3 bases: TGTGCCAGCAGCTTGATACGCCCCGGGGACAACTATGGCTACACCTTC.

With regard to this clone: Other nucleotide sequences in the sample specify the same CDR3. The J gene is TRBJ2-3, the V gene TRBV11-2; D gene unclear. Trimming took off 3 bases at V and 6 bases at J, with 4 bases between the two ends. Per germline, CDR1 SGHAT and CDR2 FQNNGV. This CDR3 is 11 amino acids long. CDR3 sequence: CASSFQDTQYF. The CDR3 coding sequence is TGTGCCAGCAGCTTTCAGGATACGCAGTATTTT.

As for this clone: Within the sample, other DNA sequences also encode this same CDR3. This CDR3 reads CASTRLAGGETQYF. The DNA for the CDR3 is TGTGCCAGCACGAGACTAGCGGGAGGAGAGACCCAGTACTTC. The rearrangement links TRBV27 to TRBJ2-5; 13 bases match TRBD2. Per germline, CDR1 MNHEY and CDR2 SMNVEV (reference sequence). This CDR3 is 14 amino acids long. Trimming at V came to 7 bases and at J to 4 bases, leaving 3 bases not matched to a gene.

J is TRBJ2-7 and V is TRBV19; D is perhaps TRBD2 (5 bases). Deletions cut 3 bases from V and 0 bases from J, with 12 bases between. This CDR3 is built from 15 residues. Germline values: CDR1 LNHDA, CDR2 SQIVND (reference sequence). DNA for the CDR3: TGTGCCAGTAGTATTCGTGCGGGTAGCTCCTACGAGCAGTACTTC. Protein sequence: CASSIRAGSSYEQYF.

This clone appeared once. The chain is built from TRBV9 and TRBJ2-3; perhaps TRBD1 as D (5 bases). CDR1 and CDR2 from the germline V gene are SGDLS and YYNGEE. Trimming left V 0 bases short and J 6 bases short, with 17 bases between. This CDR3 has 16 amino acids. In nucleotides, the CDR3 is TGTGCCAGCAGCGTAGGCCTTTCCAGGGAATGGGATACGCAGTATTTT. Its protein product is CASSVGLSREWDTQYF.

V gene TRBV13 combines with J gene TRBJ2-1; D uncertain. The CDR3 sequence is 16 residues long. Trimming cost V 5 bases and J 5 bases, with 19 bases left between them. The germline gives CDR1 PRHDT, CDR2 FYEKMQ (reference sequence). CDR3 protein: CASSTRLRGSHNEQFF. CDR3 bases: TGTGCCAGCAGCACGCGACTTAGAGGTTCCCACAATGAGCAGTTCTTC.

Regarding this clone: A read error may account for a junction end that differs from germline. This chain connects TRBV11-2 to TRBJ1-5; no firm D call. This CDR3 region has 16 residues. Germline CDR1 is SGHAT and CDR2 is FQNNGV. In DNA, the CDR3 is TGTGCCAGCACCTTATCAAGGGCGTGGAGCAATCAGCCCCAGCATTTT. This translates into CASTLSRAWSNQPQHF.

J is TRBJ1-1 and V is TRBV7-2; D not resolved. This CDR3 has 14 amino acids. Germline lookup yields CDR1 SGHTA and CDR2 FQGNSA. V was shortened by 10 bases and J by 3 bases, with 18 bases between the two germline ends. CDR3 protein: CATRPLGGDTEAFF. The DNA of the CDR3 is TGTGCCACCAGGCCGCTCGGAGGCGACACTGAAGCTTTCTTT.

The genes are TRBV19 and TRBJ2-7, with D perhaps assigned TRBD1 or TRBD2 (6 bases each). There are 17 residues in the CDR3. Germline CDR1 LNHDA, CDR2 SQIVND (reference sequence). Trimming left V 7 bases short and J 2 bases short, with 24 bases between. This chain's CDR3 is CASMVGHKGGPTYEQYF. CDR3 bases: TGTGCCAGTATGGTGGGACATAAAGGGGGGCCGACCTACGAGCAGTACTTC.

The V call is TRBV28, the J call TRBJ1-1; no clear D. CDR3 length: 14 residues. The germline V gene encodes CDR1 MDHEN and CDR2 SYDVKM. V was clipped by 4 bases and J by 0 bases, with 9 bases between them. The CDR3 DNA reads TGTGCCAGCAGTTGGGGAGCAATGAACACTGAAGCTTTCTTT. Protein: CASSWGAMNTEAFF. Using reference TRBV28 and TRBJ1-1 for the parts outside the CDR3, the full variable domain is DVKVTQSSRYLVKRTGEKVFLECVQDMDHENMFWYRQDPGLGLRLIYFSYDVKMKEKGDIPEGYSVSREKKERFSLILESASTNQTSMYLCASSWGAMNTEAFFGQGTRLTVV.

The sample holds one count of this clone. The chain joins TRBV7-9 to TRBJ2-5; 11 bases line up with TRBD2. The CDR3 runs to 14 residues. Germline V gene data show CDR1 as SEHNR and CDR2 as FQNEAQ (reference sequence). V dropped 5 bases and J dropped 1; count of bases not matched to a gene: 0. CDR3 DNA sequence: TGTGCCAGCAGCGGACTAGCGGGCCAAGAGACCCAGTACTTC. Translation: CASSGLAGQETQYF.

The chain links TRBV27 to TRBJ2-7; unclear D gene. V was clipped by 3 bases and J by 3 bases, with 9 bases between them. The CDR3 consists of 13 residues. Per the germline V gene, CDR1 is MNHEY and CDR2 is SMNVEV (reference sequence). CDR3 DNA: TGTGCCAGCAGTTTCCCCCCGTACTACGAGCAGTACTTC. Protein product: CASSFPPYYEQYF.

The chain uses TRBV21-1 and TRBJ2-7; the DNA was not compared with TRBD2, the D call given in the table. TRBV21-1 is recorded as a pseudogene. The CDR3 runs to 14 residues. The CDR3 DNA reads as TGTGCCAGCAGCAGCAAGCGGAGACCCTACGAGCAGTACTTC. Protein: CASSSKRRPYEQYF.

The chain carries TRBV7-6 and TRBJ2-1; either TRBD1 or TRBD2 may supply D (6 bases each). Germline CDR1 reads SGHVS; CDR2 reads FNYEAQ. The V gene lost 4 bases and the J gene lost 8 bases, with 27 bases spanning the gap. This CDR3 region has 18 residues. Here the CDR3 reads CASSSLGGRSGQWDEQFF. DNA for the CDR3: TGTGCCAGCAGCTCTTTAGGGGGGCGAAGCGGCCAATGGGATGAGCAGTTCTTC.

Notes on this clone: The same CDR3 also results from other DNA sequences found in this sample. The chain links TRBV28 to TRBJ1-1; perhaps TRBD1 as D (6 bases). Trimming cost V 5 bases and J 1 base, with 11 bases left between them. The germline V gene encodes CDR1 MDHEN and CDR2 SYDVKM. The CDR3 runs 14 residues. CDR3 protein: CASSPRTENTEAFF. CDR3 DNA sequence: TGTGCCAGCAGTCCACGGACAGAGAACACTGAAGCTTTCTTT. Full variable domain (missing parts from reference TRBV28 and TRBJ1-1): DVKVTQSSRYLVKRTGEKVFLECVQDMDHENMFWYRQDPGLGLRLIYFSYDVKMKEKGDIPEGYSVSREKKERFSLILESASTNQTSMYLCASSPRTENTEAFFGQGTRLTVV.

The V and J genes are TRBV29-1 and TRBJ2-3; perhaps TRBD1 as D (6 bases). The germline V gene has CDR1 SQVTM and CDR2 ANQGSEA. The CDR3 is made up of 12 amino acids. Trimming pared 6 bases from V and 4 bases from J, leaving 11 bases between. Written as DNA, the CDR3 is TGCAGCGTCTCACAGGGCGCAGATACGCAGTATTTT. Its protein is CSVSQGADTQYF.

V and J are TRBV14 and TRBJ2-3; D unresolved. Germline V gene data show CDR1 as SGHDN and CDR2 as FVKESK. V lost 1 base, J lost 5 bases, and 22 bases lay in between. The CDR3 consists of 18 residues. This CDR3 is CASSQGIIRTIWVDTQYF. The CDR3 DNA reads as TGTGCCAGCAGCCAAGGGATCATTAGGACGATTTGGGTAGATACGCAGTATTTT.

V and J are TRBV7-9 and TRBJ2-5; D unclear. Trimming removed 0 bases at V and 4 bases at J, with 12 bases between. This CDR3 has 15 amino acids. Germline values: CDR1 SEHNR, CDR2 FQNEAQ (reference sequence). CDR3 DNA sequence: TGTGCCAGCAGCTTAGCGCCTCTAGGGCGAGAGACCCAGTACTTC. Its translation is CASSLAPLGRETQYF.

The V call is TRBV15, the J call TRBJ2-5, with 8 bases matching TRBD2. The CDR3 loop spans 17 amino acids. V shed 2 bases, J shed 5 bases, and the junction held 13 bases outside the gene matches. Germline values: CDR1 LNHNV, CDR2 YYDKDF (reference sequence). Here the CDR3 DNA reads TGTGCCACCAGCAGAACCCACCGGGGACTAGTAAGTGAGACCCAGTACTTC. This translates into CATSRTHRGLVSETQYF.

This clone occurred a few times. The chain carries TRBV5-6 and TRBJ1-1, with D unresolved. Trimming cost V 4 bases and J 5 bases, with 6 bases left between them. The CDR3 consists of 11 residues. Germline CDR1 reads SGHDT; CDR2 reads YYEEEE. CDR3 bases: TGTGCCAGCAGCCGTGAAACTGAAGCTTTCTTT. Its protein is CASSRETEAFF.